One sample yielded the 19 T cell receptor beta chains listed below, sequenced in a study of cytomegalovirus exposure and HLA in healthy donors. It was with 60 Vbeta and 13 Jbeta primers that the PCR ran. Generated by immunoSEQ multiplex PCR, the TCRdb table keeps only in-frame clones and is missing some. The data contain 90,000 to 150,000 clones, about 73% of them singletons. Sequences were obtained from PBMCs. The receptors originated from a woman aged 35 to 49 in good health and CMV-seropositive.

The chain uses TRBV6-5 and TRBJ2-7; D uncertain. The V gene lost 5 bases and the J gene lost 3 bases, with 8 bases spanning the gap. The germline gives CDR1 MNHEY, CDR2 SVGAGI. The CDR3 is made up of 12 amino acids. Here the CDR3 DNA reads TGTGCCAGCAGTAGTAGATTCTACGAGCAGTACTTC. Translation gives CASSSRFYEQYF.

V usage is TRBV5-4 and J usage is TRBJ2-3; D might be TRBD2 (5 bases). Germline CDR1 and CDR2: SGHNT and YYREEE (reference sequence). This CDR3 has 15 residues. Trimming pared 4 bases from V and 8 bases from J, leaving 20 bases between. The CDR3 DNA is TGTGCCAGCAGCCTCCGGTCGAGTTGGGAGTCTACGCAGTATTTT. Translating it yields CASSLRSSWESTQYF.

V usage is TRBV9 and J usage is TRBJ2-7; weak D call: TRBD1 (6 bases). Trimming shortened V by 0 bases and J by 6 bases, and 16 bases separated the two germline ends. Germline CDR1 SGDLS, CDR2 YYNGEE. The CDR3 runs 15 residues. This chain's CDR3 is CASSVGGDTLAEQYF. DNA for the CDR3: TGTGCCAGCAGCGTAGGAGGGGACACCTTAGCCGAGCAGTACTTC.

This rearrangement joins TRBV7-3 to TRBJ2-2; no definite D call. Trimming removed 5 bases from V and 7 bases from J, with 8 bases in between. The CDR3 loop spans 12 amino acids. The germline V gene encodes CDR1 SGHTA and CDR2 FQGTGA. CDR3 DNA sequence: TGTGCCAGCAGCCCAACGGGCGGGGAGCTGTTTTTT. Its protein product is CASSPTGGELFF.

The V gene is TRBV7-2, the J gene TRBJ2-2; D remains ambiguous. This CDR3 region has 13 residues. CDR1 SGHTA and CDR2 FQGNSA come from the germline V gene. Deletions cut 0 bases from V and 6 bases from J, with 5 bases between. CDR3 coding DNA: TGTGCCAGCAGCTTAGCGGCATCCGGGGAGCTGTTTTTT. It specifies CASSLAASGELFF.

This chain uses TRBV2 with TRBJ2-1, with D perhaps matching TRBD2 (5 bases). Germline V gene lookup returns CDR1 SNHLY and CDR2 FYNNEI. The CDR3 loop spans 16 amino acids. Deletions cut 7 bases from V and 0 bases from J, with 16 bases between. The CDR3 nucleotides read TGTGCCAGCACCCTTAGGGTAGCGAGCTCCTACAATGAGCAGTTCTTC. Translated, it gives CASTLRVASSYNEQFF.

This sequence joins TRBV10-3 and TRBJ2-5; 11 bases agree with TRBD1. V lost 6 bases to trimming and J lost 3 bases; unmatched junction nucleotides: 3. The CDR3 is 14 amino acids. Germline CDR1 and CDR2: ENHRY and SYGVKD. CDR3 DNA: TGTGCCATCAGGGGGACAGGGGGGGAAGAGACCCAGTACTTC. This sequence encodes CAIRGTGGEETQYF.

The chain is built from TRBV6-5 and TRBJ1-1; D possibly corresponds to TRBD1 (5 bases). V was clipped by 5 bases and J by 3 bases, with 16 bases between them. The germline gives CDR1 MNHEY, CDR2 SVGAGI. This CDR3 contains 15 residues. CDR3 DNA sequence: TGTGCCAGCAGTGGGTGGGGCAGGGAGGACACTGAAGCTTTCTTT. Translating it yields CASSGWGREDTEAFF.

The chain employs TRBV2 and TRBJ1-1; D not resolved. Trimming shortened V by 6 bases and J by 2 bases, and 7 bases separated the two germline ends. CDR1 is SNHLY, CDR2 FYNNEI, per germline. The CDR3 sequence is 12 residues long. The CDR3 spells CASSLPNTEAFF. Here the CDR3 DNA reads TGTGCCAGCAGCCTACCCAACACTGAAGCTTTCTTT.

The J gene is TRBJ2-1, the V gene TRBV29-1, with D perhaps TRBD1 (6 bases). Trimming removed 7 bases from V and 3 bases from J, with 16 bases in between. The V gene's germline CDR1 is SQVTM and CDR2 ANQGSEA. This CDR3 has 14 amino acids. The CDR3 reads CSATDRVNYNEQFF. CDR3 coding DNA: TGCAGCGCCACGGACAGAGTGAACTACAATGAGCAGTTCTTC.

CDR3 residues: CASSPGQGAASGANVLTF. As DNA, the CDR3 is TGTGCCAGCAGCCCTGGACAGGGGGCAGCTTCTGGGGCCAACGTCCTGACTTTC. The chain carries TRBV11-3 and TRBJ2-6; 11 positions agree with TRBD1. The CDR3 is 18 residues long. With 5 bases clipped from V and 1 base from J, the junction kept 7 bases outside the gene matches. The germline CDR1 and CDR2 sequences are SGHNT and YENEEA.

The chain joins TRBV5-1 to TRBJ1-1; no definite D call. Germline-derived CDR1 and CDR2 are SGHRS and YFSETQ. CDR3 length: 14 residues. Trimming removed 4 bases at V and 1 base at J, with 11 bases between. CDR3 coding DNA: TGCGCCAGCAGCATCAAAGTAGAGAACACTGAAGCTTTCTTT. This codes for CASSIKVENTEAFF. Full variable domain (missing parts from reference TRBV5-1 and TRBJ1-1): KAGVTQTPRYLIKTRGQQVTLSCSPISGHRSVSWYQQTPGQGLQFLFEYFSETQRNKGNFPGRFSGRQFSNSRSEMNVSTLELGDSALYLCASSIKVENTEAFFGQGTRLTVV.

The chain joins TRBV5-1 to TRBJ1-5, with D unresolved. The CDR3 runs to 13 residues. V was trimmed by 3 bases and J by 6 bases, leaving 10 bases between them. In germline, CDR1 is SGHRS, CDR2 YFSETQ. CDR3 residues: CASSSAPGQPQHF. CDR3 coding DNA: TGCGCCAGCAGCTCCGCGCCCGGTCAGCCCCAGCATTTT.

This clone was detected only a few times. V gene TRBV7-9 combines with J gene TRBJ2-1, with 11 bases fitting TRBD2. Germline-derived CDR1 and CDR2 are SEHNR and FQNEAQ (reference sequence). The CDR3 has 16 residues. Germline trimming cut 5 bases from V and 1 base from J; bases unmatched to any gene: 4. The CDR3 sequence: CASSPTSGDSYNEQFF. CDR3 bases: TGTGCCAGCAGCCCGACTAGCGGGGATTCCTACAATGAGCAGTTCTTC.

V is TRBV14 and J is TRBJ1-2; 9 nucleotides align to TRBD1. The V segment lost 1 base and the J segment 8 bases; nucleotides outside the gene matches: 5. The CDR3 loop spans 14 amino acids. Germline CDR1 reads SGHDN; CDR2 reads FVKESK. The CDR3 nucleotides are TGTGCCAGCAGCCAAGGGGACAGGGTAAAAGGCTACACCTTC. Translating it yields CASSQGDRVKGYTF.

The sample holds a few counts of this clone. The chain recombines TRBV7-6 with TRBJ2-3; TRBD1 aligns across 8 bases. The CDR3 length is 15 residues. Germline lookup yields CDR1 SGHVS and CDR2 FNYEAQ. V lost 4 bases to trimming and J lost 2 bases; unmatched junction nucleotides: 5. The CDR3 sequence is CASSSGTGATDTQYF. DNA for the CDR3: TGTGCCAGCAGCTCAGGGACAGGAGCCACAGATACGCAGTATTTT.

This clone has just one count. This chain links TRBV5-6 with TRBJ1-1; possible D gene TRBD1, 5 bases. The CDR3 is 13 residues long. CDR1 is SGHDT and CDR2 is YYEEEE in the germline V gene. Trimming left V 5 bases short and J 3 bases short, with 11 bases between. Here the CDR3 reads CASSIGGDTEAFF. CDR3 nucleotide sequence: TGTGCCAGCAGTATCGGGGGTGACACTGAAGCTTTCTTT. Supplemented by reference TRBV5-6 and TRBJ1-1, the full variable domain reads DAGVTQSPTHLIKTRGQQVTLRCSPKSGHDTVSWYQQALGQGPQFIFQYYEEEERQRGNFPDRFSGHQFPNYSSELNVNALLLGDSALYLCASSIGGDTEAFFGQGTRLTVV.

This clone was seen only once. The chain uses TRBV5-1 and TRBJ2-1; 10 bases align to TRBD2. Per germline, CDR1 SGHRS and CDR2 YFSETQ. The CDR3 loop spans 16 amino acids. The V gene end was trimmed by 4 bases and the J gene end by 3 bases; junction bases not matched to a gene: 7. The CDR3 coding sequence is TGCGCCAGCAGCGAGGCCCCTAGCGGGGGCTACAATGAGCAGTTCTTC. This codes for CASSEAPSGGYNEQFF.

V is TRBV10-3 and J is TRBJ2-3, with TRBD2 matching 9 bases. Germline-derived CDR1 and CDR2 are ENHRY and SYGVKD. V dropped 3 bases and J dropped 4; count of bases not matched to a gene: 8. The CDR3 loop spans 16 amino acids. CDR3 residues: CAISDGKRGAADTQYF. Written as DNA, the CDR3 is TGTGCCATCAGTGACGGGAAGCGGGGGGCCGCAGATACGCAGTATTTT.